Here is one T cell receptor (beta chain) with its context. Its antigen is still unknown. Base qualities are not provided; no much larger clone lies one nucleotide away. This record belongs to a study of technical replicates of blood from several donors (dated by TCRdb to about 2017). V gives up 1 base and J gives up 4 bases, and the segment between their germline ends measures 8 bases. CDR1 SEHNR and CDR2 FQNEAQ were looked up in the germline V gene (reference sequence). Including the terminal cysteine and phenylalanine, the CDR3 comprises 13 residues. CDR3 DNA only is kept here, 39 bases in frame from base 1. Preparation of the library involved the immunoSEQ multiplex PCR assay. TCRdb provides this immuneACCESS table in a form limited to in-frame rearrangements. Some clones are lacking; in checked studies, under half of them reflect an unresolved V gene, and why the rest are absent is not known. For this sample the table gives 70,000 to 80,000 clones, of which 90% to 95% were detected only once. Under 0.4% of the sample belongs to the ten largest clones.

The specimen sequenced was T cells isolated from PBMCs. Recombination connected TRBV7-9 to TRBJ2-7, with no confident D gene call. The sequence was obtained from a human donor in good health. Some clones in this sample may be carry-over from other donors' samples. The DNA is as follows: TGTGCCAGCAGCTTAGAGCCTGTTTACGAGCAGTACTTC. It codes for CASSLEPVYEQYF.